This TCR beta chain was captured in a study of shared clonotypes between healthy human individuals. Study observations and caveats: Researchers sampled only blood; tissue repertoires likely differ.

Clones were read by immunoSEQ multiplex PCR, and TCRdb kept only the in-frame ones, dropping some. The table records 950,000 to 1,300,000 clones, 75% of them present only once. Researchers partitioned CD4+ cells into CD45RA+ naive and CD45RA-negative memory subsets. This clone has just a few counts. Its specificity is not known. The sample carries other DNA sequences with the same CDR3. Germline CDR1 and CDR2: SGHTA and FQGNSA. This CDR3 is 14 amino acids long. The V and J ends lost 4 bases and 0 bases respectively, with 6 bases between them. Sequenced sample: memory CD4+ T cells sorted from blood. Subset meaning: CD45RA-negative fraction. This clonotype was sampled from a man aged 18-30 years in good health. This chain uses TRBV7-2 with TRBJ2-2; D remains unclear. Here the CDR3 reads CASSSGTNTGELFF. CDR3 DNA: TGTGCCAGCAGCTCCGGAACGAACACCGGGGAGCTGTTTTTT.